Listed here is a single T cell receptor (beta chain). TCRdb's table, derived via immunoSEQ multiplex PCR, lists solely in-frame clones and lacks some. The table has roughly 380,000 clones, 70% to 90% seen once; the top ten hold under 2%. This sample stems from a study of blood T cell repertoires in COVID-19. The germline CDR1 and CDR2 sequences are SEHNR and FQNEAQ (reference sequence). V shed 5 bases and J shed 9 bases, with 7 bases lying between them. CDR3 length equals 11 residues. The chain uses TRBV7-9 and TRBJ2-2; D remains unclear. Sample: peripheral blood. The receptor's source is a woman in her forties with COVID-19, enrolled during active disease. The CDR3 sequence is CASSPRRELFF. The CDR3 coding sequence is TGTGCCAGCAGCCCCCGTCGGGAGCTGTTTTTT.